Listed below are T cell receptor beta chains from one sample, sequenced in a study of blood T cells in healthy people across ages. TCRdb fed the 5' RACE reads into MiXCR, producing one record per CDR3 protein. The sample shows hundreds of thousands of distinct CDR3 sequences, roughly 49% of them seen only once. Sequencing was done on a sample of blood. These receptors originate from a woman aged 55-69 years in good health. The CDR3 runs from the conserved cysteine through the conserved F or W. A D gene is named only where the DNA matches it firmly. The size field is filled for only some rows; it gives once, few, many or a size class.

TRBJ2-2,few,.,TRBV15,TGTGCCACCAGCAGAGACAGGAACACCGGGGAGCTGTTTTTT,CATSRDRNTGELFF
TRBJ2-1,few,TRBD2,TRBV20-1,TGCAGTGCTAGCGTCAGGACTAGCGGGACGGATGAGCAGTTCTTC,CSASVRTSGTDEQFF
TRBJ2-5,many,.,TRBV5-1,TGCGCCAGCAGCTTGGGGTTTGGAGAGACCCAGTACTTC,CASSLGFGETQYF
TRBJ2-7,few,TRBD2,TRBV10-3,TGTGCCACCATCCCTCGGATCGAGGGACTAGCGACGGGGGAGCAGTACTTC,CATIPRIEGLATGEQYF
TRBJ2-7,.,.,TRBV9,TGTGCCAGCAGCGTAGGTGCCGGGGCAGGGGACGAGCAGTACTTC,CASSVGAGAGDEQYF
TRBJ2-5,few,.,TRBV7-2,TGTGCCAGCAGCTTAGTATCCGGGGCATGGGAGACCCAGTACTTC,CASSLVSGAWETQYF
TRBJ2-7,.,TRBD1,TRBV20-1,TGCAGTGCTAGTTTGACTACAGGGGGCTCCTACGAGCAGTACTTC,CSASLTTGGSYEQYF
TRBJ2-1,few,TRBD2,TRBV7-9,TGTGCCAGCAGCTTAACGGCAGGACTAGCGGGAGGGTCAGCCTACAATGAGCAGTTCTTC,CASSLTAGLAGGSAYNEQFF
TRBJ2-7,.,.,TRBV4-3,TGCGCCAGCAGCCAAGAAGTGGGGGGCTCCTACAATGAGCAGTACTTC,CASSQEVGGSYNEQYF
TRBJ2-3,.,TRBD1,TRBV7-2,TGTGCCAGCAGCTTAGCCGGGACAGGGCTGACAGATACGCAGTATTTT,CASSLAGTGLTDTQYF
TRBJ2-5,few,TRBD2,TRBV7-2,TGTGCCAGCAGTTTAATAGCGGGAGGCCGGGGTGAGCAGTACTTC,CASSLIAGGRGEQYF
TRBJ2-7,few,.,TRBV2,TGTGCCAGCAGTCTCGGACAGTTAATTGCCTACGAGCAGTACTTC,CASSLGQLIAYEQYF
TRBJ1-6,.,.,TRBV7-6,TGTGCCAGCAGCTTACAGGCAGGGGATTCACCCCTCCACTTT,CASSLQAGDSPLHF
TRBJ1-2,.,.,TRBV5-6,TGTGCCAGCAGCCCCGTTCCGGCCTCAGGGCGCGGCTACACCTTC,CASSPVPASGRGYTF
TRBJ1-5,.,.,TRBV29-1,TGCAGCGCCGGAACTAGCAATCAGCCCCAGCATTTT,CSAGTSNQPQHF
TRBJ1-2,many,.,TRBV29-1,TGCAGCGTCCAGGAAAACTATGGCTACACCTTC,CSVQENYGYTF
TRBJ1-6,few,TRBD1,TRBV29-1,TGCAGCGTCGGCTCCGGGACAGGAGAAAATTCACCCCTCCACTTT,CSVGSGTGENSPLHF
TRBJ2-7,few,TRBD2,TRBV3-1,TGTGCCAGCAGCCGAACCTTGACGCGGGAGGTCTACGAGCAGTACTTC,CASSRTLTREVYEQYF
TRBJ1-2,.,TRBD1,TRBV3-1,TGTGCCAGCAGCCAAGGGACAGGAGGCGGCTACACCTTC,CASSQGTGGGYTF
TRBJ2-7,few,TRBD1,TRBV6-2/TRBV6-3,TGTGCCACGTGGGGACAGACAACCTACGAGCAGTACTTC,CATWGQTTYEQYF
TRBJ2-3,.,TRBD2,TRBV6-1,TGTGCCACCCACCCACAGGCGGTCAGCGGGAGAAGGACAGATACGCAGTATTTT,CATHPQAVSGRRTDTQYF
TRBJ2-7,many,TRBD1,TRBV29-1,TGCAGCGGTACCGGGACAGTAGATTACGAGCAGTACTTC,CSGTGTVDYEQYF
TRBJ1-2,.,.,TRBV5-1,TGCGCCAGCAGCTTGATTAGTAACTATGGCTACACCTTC,CASSLISNYGYTF
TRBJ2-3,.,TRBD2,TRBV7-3,TGTGCCAGCAGCCGGAGCGGGATCACAGATACGCAGTATTTT,CASSRSGITDTQYF
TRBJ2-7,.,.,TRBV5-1,TGCGCCAGCCACCCCGGGGAGCTCCTCTCCTACGAGCAGTACTTC,CASHPGELLSYEQYF
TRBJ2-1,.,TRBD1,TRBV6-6,TGTGCCAGCACTAATAGACAGGGTGGGACCAAGAATGAGCAGTTCTTC,CASTNRQGGTKNEQFF
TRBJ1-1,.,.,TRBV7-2,TGTGCCAGCAGCTTAGGTTCCACGCTCACTGAAGCTTTCTTT,CASSLGSTLTEAFF
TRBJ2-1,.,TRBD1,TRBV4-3,TGCGCCAGCAGCCAGTATATCGGGGACAGGTACAATGAGCAGTTCTTC,CASSQYIGDRYNEQFF
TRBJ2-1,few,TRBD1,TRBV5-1,TGCGCCAGCAGCTTCCTGACAGGGGTTATGAATGAGCAGTTCTTC,CASSFLTGVMNEQFF
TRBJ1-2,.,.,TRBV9,TGTGCCAGCAGCTCCCGGGACTACCTGTATGGAGGCTACACCTTC,CASSSRDYLYGGYTF
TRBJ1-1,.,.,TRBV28,TGTGCCAGCAGCCGCTGGACATCACTGGCCGCTGAAGCTTTCTTT,CASSRWTSLAAEAFF
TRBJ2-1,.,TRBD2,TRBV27,TGTGCCAGCAGTGGAGCGGGGGACTACAATGAGCAGTTCTTC,CASSGAGDYNEQFF
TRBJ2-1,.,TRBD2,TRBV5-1,TGCGTCAGCAGCTTGGAGCCATTGGAGCGGGGGAGCTCCTACAATGAGCAGTTCTTC,CVSSLEPLERGSSYNEQFF
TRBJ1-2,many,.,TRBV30,TGTGCCTGGAGTGACATCTATGGCTACACCTTC,CAWSDIYGYTF
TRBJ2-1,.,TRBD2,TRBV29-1,TGCAGCGTTGAAGGATTAACTAGCGGGAGAAACAATGAGCAGTTCTTC,CSVEGLTSGRNNEQFF
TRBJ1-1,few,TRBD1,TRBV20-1,TGCAGTGCTAGAGATTTGGGTGTAGGGGGCCCGTGGACTGAAGCTTTCTTT,CSARDLGVGGPWTEAFF
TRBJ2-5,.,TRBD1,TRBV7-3,TGTGCCAGCAGGAAGGGGACAGTCCCCCAAGAGACCCAGTACTTC,CASRKGTVPQETQYF
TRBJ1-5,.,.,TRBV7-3,TGTGCCGGCAGCTTACTTCTGGCGAACGAACAGCCCCAGCATTTT,CAGSLLLANEQPQHF
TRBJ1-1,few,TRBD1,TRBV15,TGTGCCACCAGCAGAGACAGGGGGCGGACTGAAGCTTTCTTT,CATSRDRGRTEAFF
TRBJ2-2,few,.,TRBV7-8,TGTGCCAGCAGCCCCAGGGGACAAATTGATACCGGGGAGCTGTTTTTT,CASSPRGQIDTGELFF
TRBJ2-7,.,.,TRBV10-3,TGTGCCATCAGTGAGTCCGAGGACAGTCGAGAGACGTACTTC,CAISESEDSRETYF
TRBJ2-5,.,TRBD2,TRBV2,TGTGCCAGCAGTGCTGGCGGGAGTGGAGAGACCCAGTACTTC,CASSAGGSGETQYF
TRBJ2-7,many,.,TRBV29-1,TGCAGCGCGGGGGACTCCCCGGTTGAAATGGAGCAGTACTTC,CSAGDSPVEMEQYF
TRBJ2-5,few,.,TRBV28,TGTGCCAGCAGTTTGCCAGGCCGCAAGACCCAGTACTTC,CASSLPGRKTQYF
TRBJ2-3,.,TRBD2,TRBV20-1,TGCAGTGCTAAAAGGACTAGCGGGATGGCAGATACGCAGTATTTT,CSAKRTSGMADTQYF